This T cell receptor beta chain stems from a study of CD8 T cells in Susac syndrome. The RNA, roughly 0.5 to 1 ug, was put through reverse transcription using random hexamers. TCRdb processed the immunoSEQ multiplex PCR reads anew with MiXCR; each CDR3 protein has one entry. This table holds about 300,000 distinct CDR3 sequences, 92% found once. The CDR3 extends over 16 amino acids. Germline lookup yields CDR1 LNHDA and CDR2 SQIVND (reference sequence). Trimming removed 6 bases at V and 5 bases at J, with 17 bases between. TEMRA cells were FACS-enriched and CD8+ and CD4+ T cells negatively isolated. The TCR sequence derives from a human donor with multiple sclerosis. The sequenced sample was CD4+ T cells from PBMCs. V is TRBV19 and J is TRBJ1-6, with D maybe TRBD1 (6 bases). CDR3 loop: CASSPFLGADNSPLHF. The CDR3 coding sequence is TGTGCCAGTAGCCCCTTTCTGGGGGCGGATAATTCACCCCTCCACTTT.